The 29 T cell receptor beta chains reported below all come from one sample, sequenced in a study of human T cells and chemical hapten exposure. TCRdb reprocessed the RACE reads via MiXCR and lists one record per CDR3 protein. The sample consists of approximately 120,000 distinct CDR3 sequences, more than 7% of them appearing once. The sample's time point: patch test 2, 6 weeks after DPC sensitization. Treatment reported: therapeutic diphenylcyclopropenone sensitization with weekly scalp DPC. The material sequenced was whole blood, taken in connection with sensitization to the hapten diphenylcyclopropenone (DPC). The receptor set was obtained from a woman in her thirties or forties with alopecia areata. Some clones in this sample may be carry-over from other donors' samples.

On this clonotype itself: A much larger clone sits a single nucleotide away, making a read error possible. The V gene is TRBV18, the J gene TRBJ2-2; the D is unclear. CDR1 is KGHSH, CDR2 LQKENI, per germline. Between the trimmed V and J ends, which lost 2 bases and 7 bases, there was a span of 14 bases. The CDR3 has 15 residues. The CDR3 DNA sequence: TGTGCCAGCTCACCAAACCAGGCCTACATCGGGGAGCTGTTTTTT. Translation gives CASSPNQAYIGELFF. The full variable domain, rest sourced from reference TRBV18 and TRBJ2-2, is NAGVMQNPRHLVRRRGQEARLRCSPMKGHSHVYWYRQLPEEGLKFMVYLQKENIIDESGMPKERFSAEFPKEGPSILRIQQVVRGDSAAYFCASSPNQAYIGELFFGEGSRLTVL.

The rearrangement links TRBV7-2 to TRBJ2-2; 9 nucleotides line up with TRBD1. Germline V gene data show CDR1 as SGHTA and CDR2 as FQGNSA. J gave up 6 bases and V 6 bases, and 20 bases lay outside the gene matches. The CDR3 has 19 amino acids. Here the CDR3 reads CASSFPGTGFSGYAGELFF. The CDR3 region has the DNA TGTGCCAGCAGTTTCCCGGGGACAGGGTTTTCGGGCTATGCCGGGGAGCTGTTTTTT.

A remark on this clonotype: This may be a read error, as it is one base from a much larger clone. The chain is built from TRBV7-9 and TRBJ1-6, with 9 bases identical to TRBD1. Per germline, CDR1 SEHNR and CDR2 FQNEAQ (reference sequence). V lost 4 bases and J lost 6; bases outside the gene matches: 4. The length of the CDR3 is 15 residues. The CDR3 here is CASSSGTGINSPLHF. DNA for the CDR3: TGTGCCAGCAGCTCCGGGACAGGGATTAATTCACCCCTCCACTTT.

The V call is TRBV4-3, the J call TRBJ2-2; possible D gene TRBD1, 7 bases. The CDR3 loop spans 19 amino acids. The germline V and J ends were trimmed by 5 bases and 3 bases, with 25 bases remaining between them. CDR1 is LGHNA, CDR2 YSLEER, per germline. The CDR3 coding sequence is TGCGCCAGCAGCATATTGGACTTGCGGGGACAGTCGGACACCGGGGAGCTGTTTTTT. It translates to CASSILDLRGQSDTGELFF.

This clonotype was seen only a few times. The DNA of the CDR3 is TGTGCCAGCAGCTTGTCCAGCGGGGTGCCCCAGCATTTT. It yields the protein CASSLSSGVPQHF. The gene calls are TRBV7-9 and TRBJ1-5; D is undetermined. The germline CDR1 and CDR2 sequences are SEHNR and FQNEAQ (reference sequence). The V gene lost 3 bases and the J gene lost 9 bases, with 12 bases spanning the gap. This CDR3 spans 13 amino acids. Drawing the rest from reference TRBV7-9 and TRBJ1-5, the complete variable domain is DTGVSQNPRHKITKRGQNVTFRCDPISEHNRLYWYRQTLGQGPEFLTYFQNEAQLEKSRLLSDRFSAERPKGSFSTLEIQRTEQGDSAMYLCASSLSSGVPQHFGDGTRLSIL.

The genes are TRBV6-1 and TRBJ2-1; D unresolved. The CDR3 is 10 amino acids. The V end was cut by 8 bases, the J end by 4 bases, with 3 bases between. The germline gives CDR1 MNHNS, CDR2 SASEGT. CDR3 sequence (DNA): TGTGCCAGCGAATACAATGAGCAGTTCTTC. It specifies CASEYNEQFF.

This clonotype has a count of ten or more. The gene calls are TRBV2 and TRBJ1-2; 10 bases are a match to TRBD1. CDR1 SNHLY and CDR2 FYNNEI come from the germline V gene. V gave up 8 bases and J gave up 6 bases; unmatched junction bases: 15. This CDR3 contains 16 residues. The CDR3 coding sequence is TGTGCCAGCTATTCCTCCCGGGACAGGGGAATAGATGGCTACACCTTC. Residues: CASYSSRDRGIDGYTF.

The rearrangement joins TRBV4-2 to TRBJ2-3; D gene uncertain. V was shortened by 4 bases and J by 6 bases, with 8 bases between the two germline ends. CDR1 is LGHNA, CDR2 YNFKEQ, per germline. The CDR3 has 12 amino acids. The CDR3 DNA is TGTGCCAGCAGCCCCGGACCTGATACGCAGTATTTT. Its translation is CASSPGPDTQYF.

This clonotype was recorded a few times. CDR3 sequence reads: CASSQELGRGDRNQPQHF. The DNA of the CDR3 is TGTGCCAGCAGCCAAGAGCTGGGGAGGGGAGACCGCAATCAGCCCCAGCATTTT. The V call is TRBV4-2, the J call TRBJ1-5; D perhaps matches TRBD1 (5 bases). CDR3 size: 18 residues. Per the germline V gene, CDR1 is LGHNA and CDR2 is YNFKEQ. V lost 0 bases, J lost 2 bases, and 17 bases lay in between.

This clonotype was counted many times. The V call is TRBV18, the J call TRBJ1-5, with 8 nucleotides matching TRBD1. V lost 3 bases and J lost 3; bases outside the gene matches: 7. The germline V gene has CDR1 KGHSH and CDR2 LQKENI. The CDR3 totals 16 residues. The CDR3, as DNA: TGTGCCAGCTCACCCAGGGGGCTGGGTGTCAATCAGCCCCAGCATTTT. This sequence encodes CASSPRGLGVNQPQHF. Based on the CDR3 plus reference TRBV18 and TRBJ1-5, the full variable domain is NAGVMQNPRHLVRRRGQEARLRCSPMKGHSHVYWYRQLPEEGLKFMVYLQKENIIDESGMPKERFSAEFPKEGPSILRIQQVVRGDSAAYFCASSPRGLGVNQPQHFGDGTRLSIL.

This clonotype occurred a few times. V usage is TRBV9 and J usage is TRBJ2-3, with D possibly called TRBD1 or TRBD2 (5 bases each). The germline V and J ends were trimmed by 10 bases and 6 bases, with 21 bases remaining between them. The CDR3 covers 14 residues. CDR1 SGDLS and CDR2 YYNGEE come from the germline V gene. For the CDR3, the DNA is TGTGCCTCCTCCCGGGACCCTAGGCAGGATACGCAGTATTTT. The encoded protein is CASSRDPRQDTQYF.

The genes are TRBV29-1 and TRBJ2-3, with D unresolved. V was shortened by 3 bases and J by 4 bases, with 8 bases between the two germline ends. CDR1 is SQVTM and CDR2 is ANQGSEA in the germline V gene. This CDR3 comprises 12 residues. CDR3 in DNA: TGCAGCGTTGATTTCGCCTCAGATACGCAGTATTTT. It codes for CSVDFASDTQYF.

The sample holds many counts of this clonotype. The chain uses TRBV14 and TRBJ2-1, with D possibly called TRBD1 or TRBD2 (6 bases each). Trimming pared 0 bases from V and 9 bases from J, leaving 12 bases between. The germline CDR1 and CDR2 sequences are SGHDN and FVKESK. This CDR3 has 14 residues. The CDR3 spells CASSQDVRGGEQFF. The CDR3 nucleotides read TGTGCCAGCAGCCAAGATGTCAGGGGAGGTGAGCAGTTCTTC.

This clonotype was seen more than once but under ten times. This chain uses TRBV6-6 with TRBJ2-3, with 7 bases that match TRBD2. CDR3 length equals 15 residues. The V gene end was trimmed by 6 bases and the J gene end by 5 bases; junction bases not matched to a gene: 11. Germline CDR1 is MNHNY and CDR2 is SVGAGI (reference sequence). The CDR3 DNA sequence: TGTGCCAGCAGACACTACGGACTAGAATTAGATACGCAGTATTTT. It is translated as CASRHYGLELDTQYF.

The sample holds many counts of this clonotype. This chain links TRBV6-2 or TRBV6-3 with TRBJ1-5; the D is unclear. Trimming pared 6 bases from V and 6 bases from J, leaving 15 bases between. This CDR3 contains 14 residues. Germline values: CDR1 MNHEY, CDR2 SVGEGT. CDR3 protein: CASSTGVEAQPQHF. CDR3 DNA sequence: TGTGCCAGCAGCACCGGGGTTGAGGCTCAGCCCCAGCATTTT.

Ten or more counts support this clonotype. The genes are TRBV10-3 and TRBJ2-1, with 9 bases that match TRBD1. V lost 2 bases to trimming and J lost 9 bases; unmatched junction nucleotides: 11. The V gene's germline CDR1 is ENHRY and CDR2 SYGVKD. The CDR3 consists of 16 residues. The CDR3 sequence: CAISENTGGLSGEQFF. As DNA, the CDR3 is TGTGCCATCAGTGAGAATACAGGGGGCCTGTCGGGTGAGCAGTTCTTC.

This clonotype was seen only a few times. The chain has TRBV5-1 and TRBJ2-1; 7 nucleotides line up with TRBD1. V trimming: 4 bases; J trimming: 8 bases; junction bases outside the gene matches: 3. CDR3 length equals 12 residues. Germline CDR1 and CDR2: SGHRS and YFSETQ. CDR3 coding DNA: TGCGCCAGCAGCACACAGGGGTATGAGCAGTTCTTC. This codes for CASSTQGYEQFF.

This clonotype showed up many times. The genes are TRBV30 and TRBJ1-2; the match to TRBD1 covers 7 bases. V lost 4 bases and J lost 3; bases outside the gene matches: 5. This CDR3 is 13 amino acids long. From germline, CDR1 is GTSNPN and CDR2 SVGIG (reference sequence). The CDR3 region is CAWTRQGHYGYTF. CDR3 nucleotides: TGTGCCTGGACCAGACAGGGCCACTATGGCTACACCTTC. The whole variable domain, filled in from reference TRBV30 and TRBJ1-2, reads SQTIHQWPATLVQPVGSPLSLECTVEGTSNPNLYWYRQAAGRGLQLLFYSVGIGQISSEVPQNLSASRPQDRQFILSSKKLLLSDSGFYLCAWTRQGHYGYTFGSGTRLTVV.

This clonotype has a count of ten or more. The gene calls are TRBV4-3 and TRBJ2-1; 16 nucleotides line up with TRBD2. With 4 bases clipped from V and 10 bases from J, the junction kept 7 bases outside the gene matches. The CDR3 has 16 residues. CDR1 is LGHNA, CDR2 YSLEER, per germline. As DNA, the CDR3 is TGCGCCAGCAGCCCCGGGACTAGCGGGGGGGCAAGGGAGCAGTTCTTC. Its translation: CASSPGTSGGAREQFF.

The chain employs TRBV7-9 and TRBJ2-3; no reliable D call. The CDR3 runs 15 residues. Germline assignment: CDR1 SEHNR and CDR2 FQNEAQ (reference sequence). Between the trimmed V and J ends, which lost 2 bases and 10 bases, there was a span of 19 bases. The chain's CDR3 is CASSLLSSPPWAQYF. The CDR3 DNA follows: TGTGCCAGCAGCTTATTGAGCTCTCCTCCCTGGGCGCAGTATTTT.

This clonotype was detected a few times. V gene TRBV12-3 or TRBV12-4 combines with J gene TRBJ2-5, with D unresolved. The CDR3 is 15 residues long. V gave up 6 bases and J gave up 2 bases, with 16 bases separating them. The chain's CDR3 is CASSVGQRTQETQYF. The CDR3 DNA is TGTGCCAGCAGCGTTGGGCAAAGAACACAAGAGACCCAGTACTTC.

This clonotype was found many times. The V gene is TRBV20-1, the J gene TRBJ1-1; D gene uncertain. The CDR3 has 12 residues. Germline-derived CDR1 and CDR2 are DFQATT and SNEGSKA (reference sequence). V was clipped by 3 bases and J by 1 base, with 6 bases between them. The CDR3 protein is CSASSQNTEAFF. The CDR3 bases are TGCAGTGCTAGTAGTCAGAACACTGAAGCTTTCTTT.

This clonotype was recorded a few times. In nucleotides, the CDR3 is TGTGCCAGCAGCCCCCCTGTGCTACTAGGGCGCTCCTACGAGCAGTACTTC. Encoded protein: CASSPPVLLGRSYEQYF. The V and J genes are TRBV7-2 and TRBJ2-7; a weak D match, TRBD2 (5 bases). This CDR3 is built from 17 residues. Trimming removed 5 bases at V and 0 bases at J, with 20 bases between. Germline loops: CDR1 SGHTA, CDR2 FQGNSA. Based on the CDR3 plus reference TRBV7-2 and TRBJ2-7, the full variable domain is GAGVSQSPSNKVTEKGKDVELRCDPISGHTALYWYRQSLGQGLEFLIYFQGNSAPDKSGLPSDRFSAERTGGSVSTLTIQRTQQEDSAVYLCASSPPVLLGRSYEQYFGPGTRLTVT.

The V gene is TRBV11-2, the J gene TRBJ1-1; D may be TRBD1 (5 bases). The germline V and J ends were trimmed by 5 bases and 1 base, with 17 bases remaining between them. The germline V gene encodes CDR1 SGHAT and CDR2 FQNNGV. CDR3 size: 16 residues. CDR3 coding DNA: TGTGCCAGCAGCCCTTACGCGGGGGGAGCGAACACTGAAGCTTTCTTT. Its translation: CASSPYAGGANTEAFF.

This clonotype was detected many times. The chain uses TRBV6-5 and TRBJ2-1; the match to TRBD1 covers 9 bases. The CDR3 has 14 amino acids. Germline assignment: CDR1 MNHEY and CDR2 SVGAGI. V trimming: 7 bases; J trimming: 14 bases; junction bases outside the gene matches: 15. The chain's CDR3 is CASTPRDRGGLEFF. As DNA, the CDR3 is TGTGCCAGCACCCCGCGTGACAGGGGGGGACTGGAGTTCTTC.

This clonotype was counted a few times. The rearrangement links TRBV7-6 to TRBJ2-1; 10 bases agree with TRBD2. CDR1 SGHVS and CDR2 FNYEAQ come from the germline V gene. V gave up 1 base and J gave up 7 bases; unmatched junction bases: 7. CDR3 length: 16 amino acids. The CDR3 bases are TGTGCCAGCAGCTTAGAGTCTAGCGGGGGTGGAAATGAGCAGTTCTTC. It yields the protein CASSLESSGGGNEQFF.

In this sample, this clonotype turned up a few times. Here the CDR3 DNA reads TGTGCCAGCAGCCTTAGGTCGGCAGGGGTACGTAATGAGCAGTTCTTC. It codes for CASSLRSAGVRNEQFF. The gene calls are TRBV11-2 and TRBJ2-1; a possible D gene is TRBD1 (6 bases). The CDR3 extends over 16 amino acids. Trimming shortened V by 5 bases and J by 7 bases, and 21 bases separated the two germline ends. Looked up from germline, CDR1 is SGHAT and CDR2 is FQNNGV. The whole variable domain, remainder taken from reference TRBV11-2 and TRBJ2-1, is EAGVAQSPRYKIIEKRQSVAFWCNPISGHATLYWYQQILGQGPKLLIQFQNNGVVDDSQLPKDRFSAERLKGVDSTLKIQPAKLEDSAVYLCASSLRSAGVRNEQFFGPGTRLTVL.

The chain employs TRBV5-1 and TRBJ2-5, with a possible D match to TRBD2 (6 bases). Trimming took off 4 bases at V and 5 bases at J, with 12 bases between the two ends. Looked up from germline, CDR1 is SGHRS and CDR2 is YFSETQ. The CDR3 is 13 residues long. The DNA for the CDR3 is TGCGCCAGCAGCCGGGGGTCAGTCGAGACCCAGTACTTC. It codes for CASSRGSVETQYF. Variable domain in full (rest from reference TRBV5-1 and TRBJ2-5): KAGVTQTPRYLIKTRGQQVTLSCSPISGHRSVSWYQQTPGQGLQFLFEYFSETQRNKGNFPGRFSGRQFSNSRSEMNVSTLELGDSALYLCASSRGSVETQYFGPGTRLLVL.

At least ten counts were recorded for this clonotype. The chain links TRBV5-1 to TRBJ1-2; 8 bases match TRBD1. This CDR3 contains 12 residues. Germline values: CDR1 SGHRS, CDR2 YFSETQ. Unmatched junction bases numbered 1, after V lost 4 bases and J lost 5 bases. The CDR3 region has the DNA TGCGCCAGCAGCAGACAGGGGTATGGCTACACCTTC. This sequence encodes CASSRQGYGYTF.